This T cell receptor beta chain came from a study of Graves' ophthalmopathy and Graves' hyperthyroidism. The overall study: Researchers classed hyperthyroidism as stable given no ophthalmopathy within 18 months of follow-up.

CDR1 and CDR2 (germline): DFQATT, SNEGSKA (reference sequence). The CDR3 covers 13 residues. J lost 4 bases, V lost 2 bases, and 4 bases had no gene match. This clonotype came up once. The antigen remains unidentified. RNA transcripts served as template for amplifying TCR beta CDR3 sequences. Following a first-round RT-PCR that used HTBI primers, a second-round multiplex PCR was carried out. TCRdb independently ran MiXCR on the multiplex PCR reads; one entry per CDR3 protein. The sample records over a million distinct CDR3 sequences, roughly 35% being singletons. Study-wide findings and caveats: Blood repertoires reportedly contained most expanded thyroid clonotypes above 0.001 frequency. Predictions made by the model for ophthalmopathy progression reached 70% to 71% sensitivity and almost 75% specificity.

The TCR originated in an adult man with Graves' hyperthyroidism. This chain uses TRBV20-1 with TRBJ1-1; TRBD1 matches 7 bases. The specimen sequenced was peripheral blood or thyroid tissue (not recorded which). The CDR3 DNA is TGCAGTGCTAGAACAGGGGTTAGCACTGAAGCTTTCTTT. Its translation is CSARTGVSTEAFF.